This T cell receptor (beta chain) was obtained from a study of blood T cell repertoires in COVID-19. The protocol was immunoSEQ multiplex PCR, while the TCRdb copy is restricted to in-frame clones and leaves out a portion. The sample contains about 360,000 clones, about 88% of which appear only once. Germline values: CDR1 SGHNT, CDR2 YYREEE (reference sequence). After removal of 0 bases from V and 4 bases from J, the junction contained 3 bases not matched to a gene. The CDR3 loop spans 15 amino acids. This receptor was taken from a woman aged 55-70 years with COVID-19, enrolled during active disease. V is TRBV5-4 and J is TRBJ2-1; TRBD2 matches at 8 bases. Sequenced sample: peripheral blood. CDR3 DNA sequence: TGTGCCAGCAGCTTGGTGCCTAGCGGGTACAATGAGCAGTTCTTC. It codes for CASSLVPSGYNEQFF.